One T cell receptor (beta chain) is described in this entry. Its antigen is undetermined. CDR1 and CDR2 from the germline V gene are SQVTM and ANQGSEA. The CDR3 covers 9 residues. The germline V and J ends were trimmed by 8 bases and 7 bases, with 8 bases remaining between them. It was with random hexamers that 0.5 to 1 ug RNA was reverse transcribed. An immunoSEQ multiplex PCR generated amplified TCR beta CDR3 products spanning 54 Vbeta and 13 Jbeta. TCRdb re-called the immunoSEQ multiplex PCR reads through MiXCR, storing one row per CDR3 protein. The sample carries 180,000 or so distinct CDR3 sequences, approximately 94% recorded once. The entry originates in a study of CD8 T cells in Susac syndrome. Broader study findings: It was acknowledged by the study that relatively few individuals were included in its TCR sequencing and HLA analysis.

The V gene is TRBV29-1, the J gene TRBJ1-2; no reliable D call. Material: CD4+ T cells from PBMCs. This receptor was obtained from a human donor in good health. The CDR3 sequence is CSLSPGYTF. CDR3 coding DNA: TGCAGCCTTAGTCCTGGCTACACCTTC.